Presented here are 18 T cell receptor beta chains from one specimen sequenced in a study of blood T cell repertoires in COVID-19. Some clones are missing from TCRdb's copy, which holds only in-frame ones; the method was immunoSEQ multiplex PCR. Here the sample spans about 240,000 clones, about 86% being singletons. Material: peripheral blood. The receptors shown here come from a man between 60 and 75 years old with acute or convalescent COVID-19.

The rearrangement joins TRBV19 to TRBJ2-1; TRBD1 aligns across 8 bases. The junction had 8 bases not matched to a gene; V was cut back by 5 bases and J by 8 bases. This CDR3 is built from 14 residues. Germline CDR1 and CDR2: LNHDA and SQIVND (reference sequence). CDR3 nucleotide sequence: TGTGCCAGTAGTTTGGCAGGGGGCGCGTATGAGCAGTTCTTC. The encoded protein is CASSLAGGAYEQFF.

The chain has TRBV7-8 and TRBJ1-2, with D unclear. V dropped 5 bases and J dropped 8 bases, with 15 bases sitting between them. Germline CDR1 reads SGHVS; CDR2 reads FQNEAQ. This CDR3 comprises 13 residues. The CDR3 coding sequence is TGTGCCAGCAGCAAGAGGGATAGTTGGGGCTACACCTTC. Its protein is CASSKRDSWGYTF.

This chain links TRBV3-1 (or the pseudogene TRBV3-2) with TRBJ2-1; TRBD2 is a possible D gene (5 bases). Trimming removed 2 bases from V and 0 bases from J, with 8 bases in between. There are 15 residues in the CDR3. Germline V gene data show CDR1 as LGHDT and CDR2 as YNNKEL (reference sequence). CDR3 DNA: TGTGCCAGCAGCCAATTAGGGAGCTCCTACAATGAGCAGTTCTTC. Residues: CASSQLGSSYNEQFF.

The chain joins TRBV6-5 to TRBJ2-7; 11 bases match TRBD1. V lost 4 bases to trimming and J lost 7 bases; unmatched junction nucleotides: 6. Germline V gene sequence: CDR1 MNHEY, CDR2 SVGAGI. The CDR3 covers 14 residues. The CDR3 nucleotides are TGTGCCAGCAGTTTTGGACAGGGGGCGGAGGAGCAGTACTTC. Translation: CASSFGQGAEEQYF.

The rearrangement uses TRBV30 and TRBJ1-6; no definite D call. Germline V gene data show CDR1 as GTSNPN and CDR2 as SVGIG (reference sequence). The CDR3 runs 13 residues. Deletions cut 5 bases from V and 8 bases from J, with 13 bases between. CDR3 bases: TGTGCCTGGCATCGGGGTAGGGATTCACCCCTCCACTTT. Its protein is CAWHRGRDSPLHF.

This clone was seen a single time. For the CDR3, the DNA is TGTGCCAGCAGCCATCAAGACTTTCTCTCTCGCTCCTACGAGCAGTACTTC. This sequence encodes CASSHQDFLSRSYEQYF. The V gene is TRBV3-1 (or the pseudogene TRBV3-2), the J gene TRBJ2-7; D unresolved. There are 17 residues in the CDR3. V gave up 3 bases and J gave up 0 bases, with 18 bases separating them. CDR1 is LGHDT, CDR2 YNNKEL, per germline (reference sequence).

This chain joins TRBV7-3 and TRBJ1-2; D is possibly TRBD1 (6 bases). Germline assignment: CDR1 SGHTA and CDR2 FQGTGA. Trimming cost V 4 bases and J 7 bases, with 22 bases left between them. The length of the CDR3 is 16 residues. CDR3 sequence (DNA): TGTGCCAGCAGCTCAACCGGGACACTCGTGAAGAGTGGCTACACCTTC. Translation: CASSSTGTLVKSGYTF.

CDR3 protein: CASSVLSGRSTDTQYF. The CDR3 coding sequence is TGTGCCAGCAGCGTCCTTAGCGGGAGGAGCACAGATACGCAGTATTTT. The rearrangement uses TRBV9 and TRBJ2-3; 10 nucleotides align to TRBD2. Losses at the gene ends were 2 bases for V and 0 bases for J; bases not matched to a gene: 3. Germline V CDR1 and CDR2: SGDLS, YYNGEE. This CDR3 has 16 amino acids.

This clone was counted once. V and J are TRBV24-1 and TRBJ2-1; TRBD1 matches 10 bases. CDR1 is KGHDR and CDR2 is SFDVKD in the germline V gene. This CDR3 is 17 amino acids long. After removal of 5 bases from V and 6 bases from J, the junction contained 12 bases not matched to a gene. The CDR3: CATSALGTGEGANEQFF. The CDR3 region has the DNA TGTGCCACCAGTGCCCTTGGGACAGGGGAGGGGGCCAATGAGCAGTTCTTC.

The chain employs TRBV7-6 and TRBJ1-5; D gene unclear. V lost 1 base to trimming and J lost 2 bases, with 6 bases between them. Germline values: CDR1 SGHVS, CDR2 FNYEAQ. The CDR3 runs 14 residues. The CDR3 coding sequence is TGTGCCAGCAGCTTAGACGGTCGCAATCAGCCCCAGCATTTT. Its protein is CASSLDGRNQPQHF. Using reference TRBV7-6 and TRBJ1-5 for the parts outside the CDR3, the full variable domain is GAGVSQSPRYKVTKRGQDVALRCDPISGHVSLYWYRQALGQGPEFLTYFNYEAQQDKSGLPNDRFSAERPEGSISTLTIQRTEQRDSAMYRCASSLDGRNQPQHFGDGTRLSIL.

The CDR3 DNA sequence: TGCGCCAGCAGCTACAGCAGGGGAGCTAATGAAAAACTGTTTTTT. It yields the protein CASSYSRGANEKLFF. This chain links TRBV5-1 with TRBJ1-4, with D perhaps TRBD1 (6 bases). The CDR3 sequence is 15 residues long. Germline CDR1 and CDR2: SGHRS and YFSETQ. V lost 3 bases and J 3 bases, leaving 12 bases between the germline ends.

This clone was detected only once. V and J are TRBV9 and TRBJ2-3, with 8 bases that match TRBD2. The CDR3 runs 13 residues. The V gene's germline CDR1 is SGDLS and CDR2 YYNGEE. Trimming removed 0 bases from V and 13 bases from J; junction bases left unmatched: 7. The CDR3 spells CASSVGLGREEYF. Written as DNA, the CDR3 is TGTGCCAGCAGCGTAGGCCTTGGGCGGGAGGAGTATTTT.

This chain connects TRBV28 to TRBJ2-7; 10 positions match TRBD2. The CDR3 runs to 15 residues. Germline V gene data show CDR1 as MDHEN and CDR2 as SYDVKM. V trimming: 3 bases; J trimming: 5 bases; junction bases outside the gene matches: 7. The CDR3 reads CASSFFGLAVHEQYF. The DNA for the CDR3 is TGTGCCAGCAGTTTCTTTGGACTAGCGGTCCACGAGCAGTACTTC.

The V call is TRBV5-1, the J call TRBJ2-2; D perhaps matches TRBD1 (5 bases). Germline loops: CDR1 SGHRS, CDR2 YFSETQ. This CDR3 is 14 amino acids long. Trimming removed 1 base from V and 5 bases from J, with 9 bases in between. In DNA form, the CDR3 reads TGCGCCAGCAGCTTGCCAGGGAATACCGGGGAGCTGTTTTTT. Translation gives CASSLPGNTGELFF.

The table lists this clone with a count of one. The chain links TRBV5-1 to TRBJ2-3; 8 bases fit TRBD2. This CDR3 has 17 amino acids. CDR1 SGHRS and CDR2 YFSETQ come from the germline V gene. J lost 0 bases, V lost 3 bases, and 9 bases had no gene match. The CDR3 DNA reads TGCGCCAGCAGCTCGCGTGGTTCTAGCGGGAGCACAGATACGCAGTATTTT. Its translation: CASSSRGSSGSTDTQYF. The full variable domain, its missing parts supplied by reference TRBV5-1 and TRBJ2-3, is KAGVTQTPRYLIKTRGQQVTLSCSPISGHRSVSWYQQTPGQGLQFLFEYFSETQRNKGNFPGRFSGRQFSNSRSEMNVSTLELGDSALYLCASSSRGSSGSTDTQYFGPGTRLTVL.

This chain connects TRBV4-3 to TRBJ1-2; no clear D. This CDR3 has 15 amino acids. Germline CDR1 reads LGHNA; CDR2 reads YSLEER. V lost 0 bases and J 8 bases, leaving 16 bases between the germline ends. The CDR3 DNA sequence: TGCGCCAGCAGCCAAGACAGTCCGCACGTGAAGGGCTACACCTTC. Its protein is CASSQDSPHVKGYTF.

The rearrangement joins TRBV3-1 (or the pseudogene TRBV3-2) to TRBJ2-1; 7 bases map to TRBD2. This CDR3 comprises 14 residues. Germline values: CDR1 LGHDT, CDR2 YNNKEL (reference sequence). V trimming: 4 bases; J trimming: 8 bases; junction bases outside the gene matches: 8. This CDR3 reads CASSPFGGVHEQFF. The CDR3 DNA sequence: TGTGCCAGCAGCCCCTTTGGGGGGGTACATGAGCAGTTCTTC.

This chain connects TRBV7-9 to TRBJ1-1, with D perhaps matching TRBD1 (6 bases). CDR1 and CDR2 from the germline V gene are SEHNR and FQNEAQ (reference sequence). CDR3 length equals 12 residues. Here the CDR3 reads CAGAGLNTEAFF. The DNA for the CDR3 is TGTGCGGGGGCCGGCTTGAACACTGAAGCTTTCTTT.